A single sample gave rise to the 10 T cell receptor beta chains below, sequenced in a study of Graves' ophthalmopathy and Graves' hyperthyroidism. Amplifying from RNA transcripts, the study obtained TCR beta CDR3 regions. RT-PCR in the first round used HTBI primers; a second-round multiplex PCR followed. TCRdb analysed the multiplex PCR reads with MiXCR anew, one entry per CDR3 protein. The data show over 150,000 distinct CDR3 sequences, roughly 37% seen once. Sequenced material: peripheral blood. All receptors come from a middle-aged woman with Graves' ophthalmopathy.

This clonotype came up many times. The chain recombines TRBV5-1 with TRBJ1-5, with unresolved D. The CDR3 runs 14 residues. The germline V gene encodes CDR1 SGHRS and CDR2 YFSETQ. V was clipped by 1 base and J by 5 bases, with 10 bases between them. This CDR3 reads CASSLSPADQPQHF. The CDR3 DNA sequence: TGCGCCAGCAGCTTGTCCCCGGCGGATCAGCCCCAGCATTTT.

The gene calls are TRBV2 and TRBJ2-7, with 7 bases aligning to TRBD1. Trimming removed 4 bases from V and 3 bases from J; junction bases left unmatched: 9. The CDR3 is 15 amino acids. Germline V gene sequence: CDR1 SNHLY, CDR2 FYNNEI. The CDR3 DNA is TGTGCCAGCAGTGGCCCGACAGGGCCGTACTACGAGCAGTACTTC. Residues: CASSGPTGPYYEQYF.

The table lists this clonotype with many counts. This chain joins TRBV3-1 and TRBJ1-5, with D possibly matching TRBD1 (6 bases). The germline V and J ends were trimmed by 3 bases and 9 bases, with 12 bases remaining between them. Germline CDR1 reads LGHDT; CDR2 reads YNNKEL (reference sequence). The length of the CDR3 is 13 residues. The CDR3 is CASSQEQGRPQHF. CDR3 sequence (DNA): TGTGCCAGCAGCCAGGAACAGGGTCGGCCCCAGCATTTT.

This clonotype was seen repeatedly, ten times or more. The gene calls are TRBV6-5 and TRBJ1-1; D unresolved. Germline values: CDR1 MNHEY, CDR2 SVGAGI. Trimming removed 8 bases at V and 11 bases at J, with 18 bases between. This CDR3 spans 12 amino acids. CDR3 nucleotide sequence: TGTGCCAGCTCTCAGACGGGTGATGGGGCTTTCTTT. This sequence encodes CASSQTGDGAFF.

In its sample, this clonotype was seen once. The chain uses TRBV10-3 and TRBJ2-5, with D possibly being TRBD2 (6 bases). The germline V gene has CDR1 ENHRY and CDR2 SYGVKD. The V and J ends lost 0 bases and 5 bases respectively, with 13 bases between them. There are 15 residues in the CDR3. CDR3 DNA sequence: TGTGCCATCAGTGAGTCGAGGAGGGATTCGGAGACCCAGTACTTC. Its protein product is CAISESRRDSETQYF.

CDR3 in amino acids: CSASAGTAGNTIYF. CDR3 sequence (DNA): TGCAGTGCTAGTGCTGGGACAGCTGGAAACACCATATATTTT. The J gene is TRBJ1-3, the V gene TRBV20-1; TRBD1 matches at 7 bases. Germline assignment: CDR1 DFQATT and CDR2 SNEGSKA (reference sequence). The CDR3 runs 14 residues. V lost 3 bases and J lost 2; bases outside the gene matches: 4.

This clonotype was detected ten times or more. The V gene is TRBV5-5, the J gene TRBJ1-5; tentative D call: TRBD1 (5 bases). CDR3 length: 15 residues. CDR1 and CDR2 from the germline V gene are SGHKS and YYEKEE (reference sequence). V was pared by 5 bases and J by 0 bases, with 12 bases between. The DNA of the CDR3 is TGTGCCAGCAGACAGACAGCTTATAGCAATCAGCCCCAGCATTTT. The encoded protein is CASRQTAYSNQPQHF.

At least ten counts were recorded for this clonotype. This chain joins TRBV11-2 and TRBJ2-7; 9 positions agree with TRBD2. This CDR3 region has 13 residues. Looked up from germline, CDR1 is SGHAT and CDR2 is FQNNGV. The ends lost 5 bases at V and 3 bases at J; junction bases unmatched: 2. As DNA, the CDR3 is TGTGCCAGCAGCGCTAGCGGGGACTACGAGCAGTACTTC. Translation gives CASSASGDYEQYF.

V is TRBV7-8 and J is TRBJ2-7, with 7 bases fitting TRBD1. CDR3 length: 14 amino acids. Trimming cost V 5 bases and J 2 bases; bases outside gene matches: 6. CDR1 is SGHVS and CDR2 is FQNEAQ in the germline V gene. The CDR3 here is CASSQGVPAYEQYF. CDR3 DNA sequence: TGTGCCAGCAGCCAGGGGGTCCCCGCCTACGAGCAGTACTTC.

This chain uses TRBV15 with TRBJ1-1; D perhaps matches TRBD1 (5 bases). Trimming removed 7 bases at V and 5 bases at J, with 14 bases between. The CDR3 contains 13 residues. Germline assignment: CDR1 LNHNV and CDR2 YYDKDF (reference sequence). In DNA, the CDR3 is TGTGCCACCACTTCCTCAGGGAGGACTGAAGCTTTCTTT. Its translation is CATTSSGRTEAFF.